These T cell receptor beta chains were read from a single sample in a study of cytomegalovirus exposure and HLA in healthy donors. Method: immunoSEQ multiplex PCR; TCRdb's copy keeps in-frame clones and lacks some. The repertoire holds 200,000 to 250,000 clones, approximately 81% seen once, with about 3% in the top ten. Sequenced: PBMCs. The origin of the receptors is a man under 40 in good health and CMV-seronegative. Both conserved end residues are part of each CDR3. The order of the fields is J gene, V gene, CDR3 protein.

>TRBJ1-4|TRBV21-1
CASREGSGCGKLFF
>TRBJ1-6|TRBV27
CASRRGSSPLHF
>TRBJ1-6|TRBV18
CASSPDRDNSPLHF
>TRBJ2-2|TRBV11-3
CASNLSLGLLNTGELFF
>TRBJ2-4|TRBV7-6
CASSPFQGAGGDDKNIQYF
>TRBJ2-5|TRBV5-1
CASRGGGDQETQYF
>TRBJ2-5|TRBV6-5
CASSPGGGRSKTQYF
>TRBJ2-2|TRBV27
CATRTGTGELFF
>TRBJ1-1|TRBV2
CASVNEQATNTEAFF
>TRBJ2-1|TRBV21-1
CASSKFGRWYARNEQFF
>TRBJ2-3|TRBV2
CASSERSGGGWTDTQYF
>TRBJ2-7|TRBV4-2
CASSHPWTGTDEQYF
>TRBJ2-7|TRBV4-2
CASSQPPGFEQYF
>TRBJ2-7|TRBV5-4
CASSLGATPGEQYF
>TRBJ2-1|TRBV5-1
CASSTGLAEYNEQFF
>TRBJ2-1|TRBV7-6
CASSAGTSGDNEQFF
>TRBJ2-2|TRBV5-1
CASGDRGFGTGELFF
>TRBJ1-5|TRBV15
CATSRDANQPQHF
>TRBJ2-1|TRBV15
CATSRDMGALNEQFF
>TRBJ1-5|TRBV15
CATSTREDQPQHF
>TRBJ2-7|TRBV5-1
CASSLDPGYEQYF
>TRBJ2-7|TRBV11-2
CASRTDRAYEQYF
>TRBJ2-3|TRBV14
CASSLLAGGPDTQYF
>TRBJ1-2|TRBV11-2
CASTPSDRANYGYTF
>TRBJ2-1|TRBV25-1
CASSTTGPSYNEQFF
>TRBJ1-2|TRBV18
CASSPGQTVYGYTF
>TRBJ2-1|TRBV5-8
CASSRSGDSYNEQFF
>TRBJ2-1|TRBV4-1
CASSHGGASSYNEQFF
>TRBJ1-2|TRBV5-1
CASSLQAPYGYTF
>TRBJ1-2|TRBV2
CASVLQGAVGYTF
>TRBJ2-7|TRBV2
CACGHPSYEQYF